This T cell receptor beta chain was recorded in a study of blood T cell repertoires in COVID-19. Looking at the study overall: Samples came from the United States, Italy and Spain, spanning acute and convalescent COVID-19. The analysed material was cDNA or gDNA that came from T cells, B-cell-depleted T cells, or PBMCs.

The repertoire was sequenced with immunoSEQ multiplex PCR; TCRdb's copy has only in-frame clones and lacks some. This sample yields around 54,000 clones, of which about 90% are seen a single time; 2.2% belongs to the top ten. The sequenced sample was peripheral blood. The TCR sequence derives from a human donor in a cohort sampled during active COVID-19.

CDR3 DNA: TGCGCCAGCAGCCAAGGGTGGAGGACAGGGGGATCTGGGGCCAACGTCCTGACTTTC. Protein sequence: CASSQGWRTGGSGANVLTF. The V gene is TRBV4-3, the J gene TRBJ2-6; 10 bases agree with TRBD1. After removal of 1 base from V and 1 base from J, the junction contained 7 bases not matched to a gene. This CDR3 has 19 residues. Germline V gene data show CDR1 as LGHNA and CDR2 as YSLEER.